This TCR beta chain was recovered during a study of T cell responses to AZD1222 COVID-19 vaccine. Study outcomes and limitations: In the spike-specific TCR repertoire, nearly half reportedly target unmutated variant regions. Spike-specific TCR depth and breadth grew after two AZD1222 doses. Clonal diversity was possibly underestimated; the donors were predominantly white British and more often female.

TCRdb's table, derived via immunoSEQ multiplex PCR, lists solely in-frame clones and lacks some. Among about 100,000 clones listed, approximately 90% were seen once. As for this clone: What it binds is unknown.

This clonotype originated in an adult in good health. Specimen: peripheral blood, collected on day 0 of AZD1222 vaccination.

CDR3 nucleotides: TGTGCCAGCAGCTTGGGGACAGGGAACATTCAGTACTTC. Its translation: CASSLGTGNIQYF. This rearrangement joins TRBV7-9 to TRBJ2-4; TRBD1 matches at 9 bases. From germline, CDR1 is SEHNR and CDR2 FQNEAQ (reference sequence). CDR3 size: 13 residues. The V and J ends lost 3 bases and 7 bases, in that order; junction bases with no gene match: 1. The whole variable domain, filled in from reference TRBV7-9 and TRBJ2-4, reads DTGVSQNPRHKITKRGQNVTFRCDPISEHNRLYWYRQTLGQGPEFLTYFQNEAQLEKSRLLSDRFSAERPKGSFSTLEIQRTEQGDSAMYLCASSLGTGNIQYFGAGTRLSVL.